A single sample gave rise to the 14 T cell receptor beta chains below, sequenced in a study of T cells in localized non-small cell lung cancer. The repertoire was sequenced with immunoSEQ multiplex PCR; TCRdb's copy has only in-frame clones and lacks some. The repertoire consists of 20,000 to 30,000 clones, with 75% to 95% occurring once and the leading ten covering 3.5% to 5%. Sequenced material: peripheral blood, taken before any cancer treatment. The receptors come from a female donor over 55 with stage II squamous cell lung carcinoma.

There are a few counts of this clone. The chain links TRBV28 to TRBJ1-1; D uncertain. V dropped 5 bases and J dropped 0 bases, with 10 bases sitting between them. The CDR3 is 14 amino acids. From germline, CDR1 is MDHEN and CDR2 SYDVKM. The CDR3 spells CASSPTTVNTEAFF. CDR3 in DNA: TGTGCCAGCAGTCCGACAACGGTGAACACTGAAGCTTTCTTT.

In its sample, this clone was seen a few times. The chain has TRBV5-1 and TRBJ2-3; 7 positions agree with TRBD2. With V trimmed by 0 bases and J by 5 bases, 9 bases remained unmatched. The CDR3 runs 16 residues. Germline V lookup: CDR1 SGHRS, CDR2 YFSETQ. CDR3 DNA: TGCGCCAGCAGCTTGGGGCTAGCGGCCCTCGGAGATACGCAGTATTTT. Residues: CASSLGLAALGDTQYF.

The table lists this clone with a count of one. The chain links TRBV14 to TRBJ2-7; D remains unclear. The CDR3 covers 12 residues. Trimming took off 3 bases at V and 3 bases at J, with 6 bases between the two ends. Germline CDR1 reads SGHDN; CDR2 reads FVKESK. CDR3 loop: CASSQSYYEQYF. In DNA, the CDR3 is TGTGCCAGCAGCCAGAGTTACTACGAGCAGTACTTC.

This clone was recorded once. The genes are TRBV9 and TRBJ2-5, with 7 bases identical to TRBD1. V lost 0 bases to trimming and J lost 1 base; unmatched junction nucleotides: 3. Per germline, CDR1 SGDLS and CDR2 YYNGEE. This CDR3 comprises 15 residues. CDR3 nucleotide sequence: TGTGCCAGCAGCGTAGTAGGGGGCTCCCAAGAGACCCAGTACTTC. This codes for CASSVVGGSQETQYF.

In this sample, this clone turned up once. This chain links TRBV6-5 with TRBJ2-7; the match to TRBD2 covers 8 bases. Germline CDR1 is MNHEY and CDR2 is SVGAGI. V was clipped by 7 bases and J by 3 bases; unmatched bases: 8. The CDR3 length is 14 residues. CDR3 DNA sequence: TGTGCCAGCAAAGGACTAGCCGATAACTACGAGCAGTACTTC. This sequence encodes CASKGLADNYEQYF.

The chain employs TRBV5-5 and TRBJ2-3; 7 bases align to TRBD1. Losses at the gene ends were 4 bases for V and 2 bases for J; bases not matched to a gene: 7. This CDR3 comprises 15 residues. Germline-derived CDR1 and CDR2 are SGHKS and YYEKEE (reference sequence). CDR3 in amino acids: CASSRGQVYTDTQYF. The CDR3 DNA is TGTGCCAGCAGCCGAGGACAGGTGTACACAGATACGCAGTATTTT.

This clone was observed once. V is TRBV14 and J is TRBJ2-3, with D maybe TRBD2 (5 bases). CDR3 size: 16 residues. Germline loops: CDR1 SGHDN, CDR2 FVKESK. V dropped 3 bases and J dropped 2 bases, with 15 bases sitting between them. The CDR3: CASSHRRNIPTDTQYF. The DNA of the CDR3 is TGTGCCAGCAGCCATAGGAGGAACATCCCCACAGATACGCAGTATTTT.

This chain connects TRBV10-3 to TRBJ1-2, with D possibly TRBD1 on 5 matching bases. Germline V gives CDR1 ENHRY, CDR2 SYGVKD. The germline V and J ends were trimmed by 3 bases and 4 bases, with 18 bases remaining between them. This CDR3 spans 16 amino acids. The CDR3 DNA is TGTGCCATCAGTGAAATATGGGACTTGCAGGGCTATGGCTACACCTTC. Its protein is CAISEIWDLQGYGYTF.

This sequence joins TRBV5-1 and TRBJ1-1; D remains unclear. Trimming took 5 bases from V and 0 from J, leaving 14 bases between them. Germline V gene data show CDR1 as SGHRS and CDR2 as YFSETQ. This CDR3 is built from 15 residues. As DNA, the CDR3 is TGCGCCAGCAGACTATCAGCCCAAATGAACACTGAAGCTTTCTTT. It yields the protein CASRLSAQMNTEAFF.

The J gene is TRBJ1-2, the V gene TRBV7-3, with 9 bases matching TRBD1. From germline, CDR1 is SGHTA and CDR2 FQGTGA. This CDR3 region has 15 residues. Germline trimming cut 6 bases from V and 8 bases from J; bases unmatched to any gene: 13. CDR3 sequence reads: CASSPGVGQGTGYTF. DNA for the CDR3: TGTGCCAGCAGTCCCGGGGTCGGACAGGGGACGGGCTACACCTTC.

The CDR3 region has the DNA TGTGCCAGTAGTATAACTAGCGGGGGATCCACAGATACGCAGTATTTT. Translating gives CASSITSGGSTDTQYF. The V gene is TRBV19, the J gene TRBJ2-3; 11 bases agree with TRBD2. From germline, CDR1 is LNHDA and CDR2 SQIVND (reference sequence). V lost 2 bases, J lost 2 bases, and 3 bases stayed unmatched. The length of the CDR3 is 16 residues. Supplemented by reference TRBV19 and TRBJ2-3, the full variable domain reads DGGITQSPKYLFRKEGQNVTLSCEQNLNHDAMYWYRQDPGQGLRLIYYSQIVNDFQKGDIAEGYSVSREKKESFPLTVTSAQKNPTAFYLCASSITSGGSTDTQYFGPGTRLTVL.

DNA for the CDR3: TGTGCCAGCAGCGTAGGAGCAGGACAGTATGGCTACACCTTC. Protein sequence: CASSVGAGQYGYTF. V and J are TRBV9 and TRBJ1-2; D possibly corresponds to TRBD1 (6 bases). The CDR3 is made up of 14 amino acids. The V gene lost 0 bases and the J gene lost 5 bases, with 11 bases spanning the gap. The germline gives CDR1 SGDLS, CDR2 YYNGEE.

The chain uses TRBV30 and TRBJ2-5; no clear D. The J call may be faulty, since TRBJ2-7 better matches the DNA end. The CDR3 contains 12 residues. CDR1 is GTSNPN, CDR2 SVGIG, per germline (reference sequence). CDR3 DNA sequence: TGTGCCTGGAGCGGGCAGCCCTACGAGCAGTACTTC. It yields the protein CAWSGQPYEQYF.

The chain is built from TRBV7-3 and TRBJ2-1; no definite D call. V was cut by 6 bases and J by 5 bases, with 11 bases left in between. This CDR3 contains 13 residues. Germline assignment: CDR1 SGHTA and CDR2 FQGTGA. The CDR3 nucleotides are TGTGCCAGCAGTAGAAGTTTAGACAATGAGCAGTTCTTC. Protein: CASSRSLDNEQFF.